This T cell receptor beta chain was obtained from a study of Tregs in tolerant kidney transplant recipients. Regarding the study as a whole: Some patients' samples used different primers over time, so nucleotide sequences weren't comparable. Few patients were studied, so findings need validation in larger groups. Tregs expanded with activated donor B cells seemed most donor-specific. Biological reproducibility was not directly addressed in this study.

V lost 5 bases, J lost 8 bases, and 10 bases stayed unmatched. Per germline, CDR1 SEHNR and CDR2 FQNEAQ (reference sequence). The CDR3 totals 15 residues. Remarks on this clone: The antigen is undetermined.

Sequenced by immunoSEQ multiplex PCR; TCRdb stores in-frame clones only, minus some. The sample records about 81,000 clones, roughly 90% being singletons. Mixed chimerism was transient after nonmyeloablative marrow transplants from related graft donors. This chain links TRBV7-9 with TRBJ1-4; TRBD1 matches at 8 bases. Sequencing used CD4+ T cells from blood (PBMCs), obtained 24 months after the transplant. The TCR sequence derives from a human patient who received a combined kidney and bone marrow transplant. Some of the T cells might come from the graft donor. The CDR3 sequence is CASSPTGGGVEKLFF. The CDR3 nucleotides read TGTGCCAGCAGCCCTACAGGGGGAGGCGTGGAAAAACTGTTTTTT. Together with reference TRBV7-9 and TRBJ1-4, the CDR3 gives the full variable domain: DTGVSQNPRHKITKRGQNVTFRCDPISEHNRLYWYRQTLGQGPEFLTYFQNEAQLEKSRLLSDRFSAERPKGSFSTLEIQRTEQGDSAMYLCASSPTGGGVEKLFFGSGTQLSVL.